This T cell receptor beta chain was sequenced during a study of OX40 agonist ivuxolimab in advanced cancers. The study's findings and limits: No determination was made of the antigen specificity of the expanded peripheral T cells. Dose levels from 0.1 to 3.0 mg/kg saw CD4+ and CD8+ blood T cells expand clonally by week 6.

The CDR3 contains 14 residues. V gave up 5 bases and J gave up 15 bases; unmatched junction bases: 8. CDR1 is SEHNR and CDR2 is FQNEAQ in the germline V gene (reference sequence). About this clone: Its antigen is not identified. Other DNA variants within this sample encode the same CDR3.

Clones were sequenced by immunoSEQ multiplex PCR, and TCRdb holds only the in-frame ones, with some missing. The table includes about 40,000 clones, approximately 83% detected once. V and J are TRBV7-9 and TRBJ2-1; 15 bases match TRBD2. The input for sequencing was CD4+ or CD8+ T cells sorted from blood, taken in a trial of the OX40 agonist ivuxolimab. The receptor was isolated from an adult with an advanced solid tumor such as melanoma, head and neck, liver or kidney cancer. CDR3 amino acids: CASSPSGLAGGPFF. CDR3 nucleotide sequence: TGTGCCAGCAGCCCGTCGGGACTAGCGGGGGGCCCGTTCTTC.